This entry lists 15 T cell receptor beta chains sequenced from one sample in a study of PD-L1 blockade in urothelial cancer. Data came from immunoSEQ multiplex PCR; TCRdb stores just in-frame clones and leaves some out. This table holds about 40,000 clones, roughly 85% found once. Indicated time point: peripheral blood 6 weeks after treatment start. Here the sequenced sample was PBMCs, taken around atezolizumab (anti-PD-L1) treatment. The receptor set was obtained from a man aged 65-85 years with urothelial cancer.

This rearrangement joins TRBV28 to TRBJ2-7, with 8 nucleotides matching TRBD2. CDR3 length: 15 residues. In germline, CDR1 is MDHEN, CDR2 SYDVKM. V lost 3 bases to trimming and J lost 2 bases; unmatched junction nucleotides: 6. CDR3 in DNA: TGTGCCAGCAGTTTCGCAGCGGGAGAGACCTACGAGCAGTACTTC. Amino acids: CASSFAAGETYEQYF.

The rearrangement uses TRBV19 and TRBJ1-1; 9 positions agree with TRBD1. The junction had 2 bases not matched to a gene; V was cut back by 5 bases and J by 4 bases. The CDR3 sequence is 13 residues long. The V gene's germline CDR1 is LNHDA and CDR2 SQIVND (reference sequence). CDR3 nucleotide sequence: TGTGCCAGTAGTCAGGGACAGGGCACTGAAGCTTTCTTT. It translates to CASSQGQGTEAFF.

This chain uses TRBV10-3 with TRBJ2-3; 9 bases fit TRBD1. The V and J ends lost 10 bases and 3 bases, in that order; junction bases with no gene match: 14. CDR3 length: 16 amino acids. Per the germline V gene, CDR1 is ENHRY and CDR2 is SYGVKD. The CDR3 is CATADSDRGGTDTQYF. In DNA form, the CDR3 reads TGTGCCACAGCAGACTCAGACAGGGGGGGGACAGATACGCAGTATTTT.

The chain is built from TRBV5-1 and TRBJ2-3, with D perhaps TRBD2 (5 bases). Looked up from germline, CDR1 is SGHRS and CDR2 is YFSETQ. The CDR3 is 15 amino acids. Trimming removed 0 bases from V and 0 bases from J, with 8 bases in between. This chain's CDR3 is CASSLEERSTDTQYF. The CDR3 DNA reads as TGCGCCAGCAGCTTGGAAGAGCGGAGCACAGATACGCAGTATTTT.

The chain carries TRBV4-2 and TRBJ2-3; 7 bases line up with TRBD2. The trim removed 1 base at V and 1 base at J, leaving 8 bases unmatched. The CDR3 totals 17 residues. Germline CDR1 LGHNA, CDR2 YNFKEQ. The DNA for the CDR3 is TGTGCCAGCAGCCAAGGGTCCCCTAGCGGCCGCACAGATACGCAGTATTTT. This gives the protein CASSQGSPSGRTDTQYF.

The rearrangement links TRBV5-1 to TRBJ2-1; D possibly corresponds to TRBD2 (5 bases). This CDR3 is built from 17 residues. From germline, CDR1 is SGHRS and CDR2 YFSETQ. Trimming left V 2 bases short and J 4 bases short, with 19 bases between. The CDR3, as DNA: TGCGCCAGCAGCTTTCCTAACCGGGATACCACTTACAATGAGCAGTTCTTC. Its protein is CASSFPNRDTTYNEQFF.

This sequence joins TRBV7-2 and TRBJ2-2; 7 bases match TRBD1. Looked up from germline, CDR1 is SGHTA and CDR2 is FQGNSA. V gave up 5 bases and J gave up 0 bases; unmatched junction bases: 6. There are 16 residues in the CDR3. The CDR3 nucleotides read TGTGCCAGCAGCCCTCCCGGGACAGCGAACACCGGGGAGCTGTTTTTT. It yields the protein CASSPPGTANTGELFF.

V gene TRBV9 combines with J gene TRBJ2-3, with D uncertain. Trimming cost V 0 bases and J 5 bases, with 13 bases left between them. The CDR3 extends over 15 amino acids. Germline V gene data show CDR1 as SGDLS and CDR2 as YYNGEE. The CDR3 region has the DNA TGTGCCAGCAGCGTAGCTTTTCTAACGGGAGATACGCAGTATTTT. Protein sequence: CASSVAFLTGDTQYF.

The genes are TRBV7-2 and TRBJ2-1; 12 bases agree with TRBD2. CDR1 and CDR2 from the germline V gene are SGHTA and FQGNSA. Unmatched junction bases numbered 9, after V lost 5 bases and J lost 10 bases. This CDR3 contains 15 residues. CDR3 amino acids: CASSQGLAGGGEQFF. The CDR3 DNA is TGTGCCAGCAGCCAGGGACTAGCGGGCGGGGGGGAGCAGTTCTTC.

The chain combines TRBV5-1 with TRBJ2-7, with D perhaps TRBD2 (6 bases). Germline CDR1 is SGHRS and CDR2 is YFSETQ. The V end lost 2 bases, the J end lost 3 bases, and 9 bases lay between the germline ends. The CDR3 is made up of 13 amino acids. CDR3 sequence (DNA): TGCGCCAGCAGCTTTGCCGGGAGCTACGAGCAGTACTTC. Translated: CASSFAGSYEQYF.

This clone was observed a few times. The rearrangement uses TRBV2 and TRBJ1-4; 8 bases agree with TRBD1. CDR1 and CDR2 (germline): SNHLY, FYNNEI. This CDR3 spans 15 amino acids. Trimming at V came to 3 bases and at J to 8 bases, leaving 8 bases not matched to a gene. Written as DNA, the CDR3 is TGTGCCAGCAGTGACCGACAGGGGCAAGAGGAAAAACTGTTTTTT. It codes for CASSDRQGQEEKLFF.

The chain has TRBV18 and TRBJ2-1; 8 nucleotides line up with TRBD2. The CDR3 is 17 amino acids. CDR1 is KGHSH and CDR2 is LQKENI in the germline V gene. The V and J ends lost 3 bases and 1 base, in that order; junction bases with no gene match: 8. The CDR3 DNA reads TGTGCCAGCTCACCGGGACTAGAGCAGCGGTCCTACAATGAGCAGTTCTTC. This encodes CASSPGLEQRSYNEQFF.

This clone was detected only a few times. The CDR3 nucleotides are TGTGCCAGCAGTTTATGGGGGCCGAACACCGGGGAGCTGTTTTTT. Translated, it gives CASSLWGPNTGELFF. The chain is built from TRBV27 and TRBJ2-2, with a weak D call TRBD1 (6 bases). Germline CDR1 is MNHEY and CDR2 is SMNVEV (reference sequence). This CDR3 region has 15 residues. The V and J ends lost 1 base and 0 bases respectively, with 6 bases between them.

The chain employs TRBV2 and TRBJ1-4, with no clear D. Germline-derived CDR1 and CDR2 are SNHLY and FYNNEI. The CDR3 contains 13 residues. V shed 4 bases and J shed 8 bases, with 11 bases lying between them. CDR3 loop: CASSAGWLEKLFF. CDR3 DNA: TGTGCCAGCAGTGCGGGGTGGTTGGAAAAACTGTTTTTT.

This clone is a singleton in its sample. The rearrangement joins TRBV4-1 to TRBJ2-1, with TRBD2 as a possible D gene (6 bases). Germline V CDR1 and CDR2: MGHRA, YSYEKL. The germline V and J ends were trimmed by 3 bases and 8 bases, with 17 bases remaining between them. This CDR3 has 15 amino acids. The CDR3 DNA reads as TGCGCCAGCAGCCAGCCCCTGACTAGTTCCGATGAGCAGTTCTTC. It translates to CASSQPLTSSDEQFF.